This T cell receptor (beta chain) was sequenced during a study of T cell repertoires in cytomegalovirus infection. TCRdb reanalysed the reads using MiXCR and keeps one entry per CDR3 protein. The sample lists roughly 80,000 distinct CDR3 sequences; more than 20% were seen once. As regards this clonotype: Antigen: not known.

From germline, CDR1 is SGHAT and CDR2 FQNNGV. This CDR3 region has 13 residues. V was pared by 6 bases and J by 0 bases, with 8 bases between. This specimen was CD8+ T cells from cultured PBMCs, taken from culture after CMV antigen stimulation. The V gene is TRBV11-2, the J gene TRBJ1-1; weak D call: TRBD1 (5 bases). This sequence was found in a human donor in good health (CMV status not recorded). Some clones in this sample may be carry-over from other donors' samples. This CDR3 reads CASRGTMNTEAFF. The CDR3 nucleotides read TGTGCCAGCAGGGGGACCATGAACACTGAAGCTTTCTTT.